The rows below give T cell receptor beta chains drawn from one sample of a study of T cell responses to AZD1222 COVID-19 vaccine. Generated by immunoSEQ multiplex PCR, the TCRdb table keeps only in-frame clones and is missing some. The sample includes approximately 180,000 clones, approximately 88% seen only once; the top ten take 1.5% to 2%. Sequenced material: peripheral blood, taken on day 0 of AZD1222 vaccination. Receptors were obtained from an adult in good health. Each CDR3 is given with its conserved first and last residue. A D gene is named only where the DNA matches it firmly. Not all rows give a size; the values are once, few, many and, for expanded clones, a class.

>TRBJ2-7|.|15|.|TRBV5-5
CASSLAGTETYEQYF
TGTGCCAGCAGCTTGGCCGGGACCGAGACCTACGAGCAGTACTTC
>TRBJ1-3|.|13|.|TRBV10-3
CAISAILGDTIYF
TGTGCCATCAGTGCAATCCTCGGGGACACCATATATTTT
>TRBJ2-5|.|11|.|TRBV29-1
CSVGQRGTQYF
TGCAGCGTTGGACAGAGGGGGACCCAGTACTTC
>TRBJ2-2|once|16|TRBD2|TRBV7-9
CASSPGLAFYTGELFF
TGTGCCAGCAGCCCGGGACTAGCGTTTTACACCGGGGAGCTGTTTTTT
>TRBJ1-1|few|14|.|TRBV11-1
CASSLRGVNTEAFF
TGTGCCAGCAGCTTAAGAGGGGTGAACACTGAAGCTTTCTTT
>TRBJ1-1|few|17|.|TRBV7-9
CASSLTFVRGKNTEAFF
TGTGCCAGCAGCTTGACCTTTGTAAGGGGCAAGAACACTGAAGCTTTCTTT
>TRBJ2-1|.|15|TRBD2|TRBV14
CASSQSGFGGRGQFF
TGTGCCAGCAGCCAATCTGGTTTTGGCGGGAGGGGGCAGTTCTTC
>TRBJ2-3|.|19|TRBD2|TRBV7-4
CASSLPHRTSGDGTDTQYF
TGTGCCAGCAGCTTACCCCACAGGACTAGCGGGGATGGCACAGATACGCAGTATTTT
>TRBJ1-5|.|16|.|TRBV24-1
CATTLYLLKTQRPQHF
TGTGCCACCACCCTGTACCTACTTAAGACCCAACGGCCCCAGCATTTT
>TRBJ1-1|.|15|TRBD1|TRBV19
CASSTRTGEVSEAFF
TGTGCCAGTAGTACTCGGACAGGTGAGGTCTCTGAAGCTTTCTTT
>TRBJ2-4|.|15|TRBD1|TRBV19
CASSATGGAKNIQYF
TGTGCCAGTAGTGCGACAGGGGGGGCCAAAAACATTCAGTACTTC
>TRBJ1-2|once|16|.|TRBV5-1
CASSLEAGRTNYGYTF
TGCGCCAGCAGCTTGGAGGCAGGGCGAACTAACTATGGCTACACCTTC
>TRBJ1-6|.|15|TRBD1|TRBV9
CASAWTGGVNSPLHF
TGTGCCAGCGCGTGGACAGGGGGAGTTAATTCACCCCTCCACTTT
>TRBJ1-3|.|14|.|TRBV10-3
CATQEHLSGNTIYF
TGTGCCACTCAGGAGCACCTCTCTGGAAACACCATATATTTT
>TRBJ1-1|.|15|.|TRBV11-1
CASSPQARVVTEAFF
TGTGCCAGCAGCCCTCAGGCCCGGGTGGTAACTGAAGCTTTCTTT
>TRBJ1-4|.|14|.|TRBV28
CASTAGATNEKLFF
TGTGCCAGCACCGCCGGAGCAACTAATGAAAAACTGTTTTTT
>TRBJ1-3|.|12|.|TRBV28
CASTTLRNTIYF
TGTGCCAGCACTACCCTCAGAAACACCATATATTTT
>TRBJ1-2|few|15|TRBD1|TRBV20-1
CSASASGTGNYGYTF
TGCAGTGCTAGTGCCTCGGGGACAGGGAACTATGGCTACACCTTC
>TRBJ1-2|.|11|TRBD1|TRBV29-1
CSVGTGWGYTF
TGCAGCGTTGGGACAGGGTGGGGCTACACCTTC
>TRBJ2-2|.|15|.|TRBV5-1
CASSLVQGDTGELFF
TGCGCCAGCAGCTTGGTCCAGGGAGACACCGGGGAGCTGTTTTTT
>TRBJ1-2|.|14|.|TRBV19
CASREGLPNYGYTF
TGTGCCAGTAGGGAGGGGCTCCCTAACTATGGCTACACCTTC
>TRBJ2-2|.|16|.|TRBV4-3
CASSQEGSVGTGELFF
TGCGCCAGCAGCCAAGAGGGTAGCGTCGGCACCGGGGAGCTGTTTTTT
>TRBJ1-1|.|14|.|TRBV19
CASSINGAPTEAFF
TGTGCCAGTAGTATAAACGGGGCGCCTACTGAAGCTTTCTTT
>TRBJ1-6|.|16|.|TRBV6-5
CASSYSGQKDNSPLHF
TGTGCCAGCAGTTACTCAGGACAGAAAGATAATTCACCCCTCCACTTT
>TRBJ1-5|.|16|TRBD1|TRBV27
CASSPRDRVVGQPQHF
TGTGCCAGCAGTCCACGGGACAGGGTCGTGGGTCAGCCCCAGCATTTT
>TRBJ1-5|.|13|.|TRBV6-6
CASSSVSNQPQHF
TGTGCCAGCAGTTCGGTTAGCAATCAGCCCCAGCATTTT
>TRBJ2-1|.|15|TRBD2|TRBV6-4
CASSLSGSSYNEQFF
TGTGCCAGCAGCCTTAGCGGGTCCTCCTACAATGAGCAGTTCTTC
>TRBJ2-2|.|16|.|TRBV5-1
CASSLNPSANTGELFF
TGCGCCAGCAGCTTGAATCCTTCTGCGAACACCGGGGAGCTGTTTTTT
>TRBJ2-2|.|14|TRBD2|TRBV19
CASSIAGGLGELFF
TGTGCCAGTAGTATAGCGGGAGGGCTCGGGGAGCTGTTTTTT
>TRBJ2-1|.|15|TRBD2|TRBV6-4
CASRQRGFLNNEQFF
TGTGCCAGCAGGCAGCGGGGATTCCTAAACAATGAGCAGTTCTTC
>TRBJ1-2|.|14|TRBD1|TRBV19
CASSMTGASVGYTF
TGTGCCAGTAGTATGACAGGGGCCAGCGTTGGCTACACCTTC
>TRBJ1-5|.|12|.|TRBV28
CASSLSGQPQHF
TGTGCCAGCAGTTTAAGCGGTCAGCCCCAGCATTTT
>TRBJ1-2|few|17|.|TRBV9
CASSGGPREGPQYGYTF
TGTGCCAGCAGCGGCGGTCCCCGCGAGGGGCCGCAGTATGGCTACACCTTC
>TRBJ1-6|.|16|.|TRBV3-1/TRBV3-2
CASSQDRVPINSPLHF
TGTGCCAGCAGCCAAGACAGGGTACCGATAAATTCACCCCTCCACTTT
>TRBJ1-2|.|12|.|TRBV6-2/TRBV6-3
CASSYKGYGYTF
TGTGCCAGCAGTTACAAGGGTTATGGCTACACCTTC
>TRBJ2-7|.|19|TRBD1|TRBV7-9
CASSLAPGTGGFKAYEQYF
TGTGCCAGCAGCTTAGCCCCAGGGACAGGGGGTTTTAAAGCCTACGAGCAGTACTTC
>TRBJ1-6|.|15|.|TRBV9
CASSALEGDNSPLHF
TGTGCCAGCAGCGCGCTAGAAGGGGATAATTCACCCCTCCACTTT
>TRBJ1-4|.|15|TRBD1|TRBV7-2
CASSPTGTDNEKLFF
TGTGCCAGCAGCCCTACCGGGACAGATAATGAAAAACTGTTTTTT
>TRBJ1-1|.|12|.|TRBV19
CASSPFRAEAFF
TGTGCCAGTAGTCCGTTTCGGGCTGAAGCTTTCTTT
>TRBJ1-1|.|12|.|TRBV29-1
CSVVSLSTEAFF
TGCAGCGTTGTATCTCTCTCTACTGAAGCTTTCTTT
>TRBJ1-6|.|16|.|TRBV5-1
CASSLRGGEASSPLHF
TGCGCCAGCAGCTTGCGCGGGGGCGAGGCGAGTTCACCCCTCCACTTT
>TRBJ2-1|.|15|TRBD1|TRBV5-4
CASSWGQGGYNEQFF
TGTGCCAGCAGCTGGGGACAGGGGGGTTACAATGAGCAGTTCTTC
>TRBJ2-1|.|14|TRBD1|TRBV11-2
CASSSGTGGGEQFF
TGTGCCAGCAGCTCCGGGACAGGGGGCGGTGAGCAGTTCTTC
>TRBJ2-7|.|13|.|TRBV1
CTSSQGSMEEQYF
TGCACCAGCAGCCAAGGGAGTATGGAGGAGCAGTACTTC
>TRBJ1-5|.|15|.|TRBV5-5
CASSLGQQSNQPQHF
TGTGCCAGCAGCTTGGGACAACAAAGCAATCAGCCCCAGCATTTT
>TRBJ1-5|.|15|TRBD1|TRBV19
CASWDRVRGNQPQHF
TGTGCCAGTTGGGACAGGGTTCGGGGCAATCAGCCCCAGCATTTT
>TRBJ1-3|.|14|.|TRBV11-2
CASSPIDSGNTIYF
TGTGCCAGCAGCCCGATCGACTCTGGAAACACCATATATTTT
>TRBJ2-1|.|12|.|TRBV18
CASSPQGGEQFF
TGTGCCAGCTCACCACAAGGGGGTGAGCAGTTCTTC
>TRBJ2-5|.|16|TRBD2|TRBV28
CASSPLTSGSWGTQYF
TGTGCCAGCAGTCCGTTGACTAGCGGGAGTTGGGGGACCCAGTACTTC
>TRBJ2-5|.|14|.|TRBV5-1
CASSRDGPGETQYF
TGCGCCAGCAGCAGGGACGGACCGGGGGAGACCCAGTACTTC
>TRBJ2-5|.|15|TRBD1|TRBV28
CASSPGTPRGKTQYF
TGTGCCAGCAGTCCAGGGACACCCAGGGGGAAGACCCAGTACTTC
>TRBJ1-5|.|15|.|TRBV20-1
CSASGGGISNQPQHF
TGCAGTGCAAGTGGGGGGGGGATTAGCAATCAGCCCCAGCATTTT